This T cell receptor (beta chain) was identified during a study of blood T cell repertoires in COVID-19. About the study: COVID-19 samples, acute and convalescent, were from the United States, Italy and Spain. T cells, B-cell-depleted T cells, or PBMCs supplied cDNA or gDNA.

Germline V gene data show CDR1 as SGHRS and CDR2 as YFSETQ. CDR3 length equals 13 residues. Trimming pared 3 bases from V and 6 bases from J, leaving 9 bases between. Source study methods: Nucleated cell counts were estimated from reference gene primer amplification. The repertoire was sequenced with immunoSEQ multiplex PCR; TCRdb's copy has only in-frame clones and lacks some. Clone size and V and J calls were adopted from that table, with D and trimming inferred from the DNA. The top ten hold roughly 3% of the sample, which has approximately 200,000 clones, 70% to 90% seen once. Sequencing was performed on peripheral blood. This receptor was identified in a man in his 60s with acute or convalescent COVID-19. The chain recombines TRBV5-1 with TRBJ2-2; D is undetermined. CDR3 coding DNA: TGCGCCAGCAGCTCGACTCCCCCCGGGGAGCTGTTTTTT. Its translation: CASSSTPPGELFF.